These T cell receptor beta chains were read from a single sample in a study of T cells in localized non-small cell lung cancer. The data were produced by immunoSEQ multiplex PCR, yet TCRdb's version contains in-frame clones alone and is incomplete. The sample lists roughly 71,000 clones, approximately 87% occurring once. Sample: peripheral blood, taken before any cancer treatment. These receptors were obtained from a male donor older than 55 with stage III squamous cell lung carcinoma. Each CDR3 is given with its conserved first and last residue. D genes are given only for firm matches. Clone size is shown for a subset of rows, as once, few, many or a class of expanded clone.

d_call	clone_size	j_call	v_call	cdr3_nt	cdr3_aa
-	-	TRBJ1-6	TRBV14	TGTGCCAGCAGCCAAGATCTGGCAGGGGTTAATTCACCCCTCCACTTT	CASSQDLAGVNSPLHF
-	-	TRBJ1-1	TRBV5-1	TGCGCCAGCAGCTTGGTGGGGATTCAAAACACTGAAGCTTTCTTT	CASSLVGIQNTEAFF
-	-	TRBJ1-4	TRBV21-1	TGTGCCAGCAGCAAAGGGGGACAGGGGGCAACTAATGAAAAACTGTTTTTT	CASSKGGQGATNEKLFF
TRBD1	-	TRBJ1-1	TRBV6-5	TGTGCCAGCCAGGGCCGGGACAGGGAGACTGAAGCTTTCTTT	CASQGRDRETEAFF
TRBD1	-	TRBJ1-5	TRBV19	TGTGCCAGTACCAAGGGGGGCAGGGGGAGCAATCAGCCCCAGCATTTT	CASTKGGRGSNQPQHF
-	-	TRBJ1-2	TRBV28	TGTGCCAGCAGTTTATTTGAGGGGGGGAGCGGCTACACCTTC	CASSLFEGGSGYTF
TRBD1	few	TRBJ1-1	TRBV19	TGTGCCAGTCAATGGGACAGGGTTTCCACTGAAGCTTTCTTT	CASQWDRVSTEAFF
TRBD2	-	TRBJ2-3	TRBV7-9	TGTGCCAGCAGCTCACGGACTAGCGGGGGCGATGATACGCAGTATTTT	CASSSRTSGGDDTQYF
TRBD2	-	TRBJ2-5	TRBV7-2	TGTGCCAGCAGCTTAGCGGTGCGGGGGGCCGGGCCTCAAGAGACCCAGTACTTC	CASSLAVRGAGPQETQYF
-	-	TRBJ2-1	TRBV13	TGTGCCAGCAGCTCGGGGACCACGGCCTACAATGAGCAGTTCTTC	CASSSGTTAYNEQFF
TRBD1	-	TRBJ1-6	TRBV5-1	TGCGCCAGCAGCCCCGACAGGGGTAATTCACCCCTCCACTTT	CASSPDRGNSPLHF
-	-	TRBJ1-6	TRBV12-5	TGTGCTAGTGGTTATGAGAAGAACCATAATTCACCCCTCCACTTT	CASGYEKNHNSPLHF
-	once	TRBJ2-3	TRBV9	TGTGCCAGCAGCGTAGTAGGGGTGGATGGGACAGATACGCAGTATTTT	CASSVVGVDGTDTQYF
TRBD1	once	TRBJ1-2	TRBV28	TGTGCCAGCAGTCAAGGACAGGGGAGCTATGGCTACACCTTC	CASSQGQGSYGYTF
-	-	TRBJ1-2	TRBV4-1	TGCGCCAGCAGCCAAGAAGGCTCAGGGGCCTCTGGCTACACCTTC	CASSQEGSGASGYTF
-	-	TRBJ1-4	TRBV28	TGTGCCAGCGGCTCAGTTGGTCCTAATGAAAAACTGTTTTTT	CASGSVGPNEKLFF
-	-	TRBJ2-1	TRBV9	TGTGCCAGCAGGCCCCAGGGGTCCTACAATGAGCAGTTCTTC	CASRPQGSYNEQFF
-	-	TRBJ1-2	TRBV23-1	TGCGCCAGCAGTCAAGTTGGGACGGTGGGAAACTATGGCTACACCTTC	CASSQVGTVGNYGYTF
TRBD1	once	TRBJ1-2	TRBV5-6	TGTGCCAGCAGCTTGGCGAGGGGGCAGGGCTATGGCTACACCTTC	CASSLARGQGYGYTF
TRBD2	-	TRBJ2-5	TRBV19	TGTGCCAGTAGTAGCCGTATCAGGCGGGGGGGCGCAGAGACCCAGTACTTC	CASSSRIRRGGAETQYF
-	-	TRBJ2-2	TRBV27	TGTGCCAGCAGTTTCCGAGGGGGGGAGCTGTTTTTT	CASSFRGGELFF
-	-	TRBJ1-5	TRBV2	TGTGCCAGCAGCCAGGGGAGTAATCAGCCCCAGCATTTT	CASSQGSNQPQHF
TRBD1	-	TRBJ2-5	TRBV7-2	TGTGCCAGCAGTTCTATCCCGGGACAGGGGACCCAGTACTTC	CASSSIPGQGTQYF
-	-	TRBJ2-7	TRBV5-4	TGTGCCAGCAGCCCCGGGACTCACTCCTACGAGCAGTACTTC	CASSPGTHSYEQYF
-	once	TRBJ1-2	TRBV13	TGTGCCAGCAGCCGACAATGGGTTATGGGCTATGGCTACACCTTC	CASSRQWVMGYGYTF
-	few	TRBJ1-6	TRBV4-1	TGCGCCAGCAGCCAAGATAGCTCTCCCGGGGGCGTTTCACCCCTCCACTTT	CASSQDSSPGGVSPLHF
-	-	TRBJ1-2	TRBV30	TGTGCCTGGAGTGTAGGGAATGGACAGTTTCGCTACACCTTC	CAWSVGNGQFRYTF
TRBD1	-	TRBJ1-2	TRBV19	TGTGCCAGTAGCCGGACAGGGGGCGGATATGGCTACACCTTC	CASSRTGGGYGYTF
TRBD2	-	TRBJ2-2	TRBV4-1	TGCGCCAGCAGCCAAGTACTAGCGAAGAACACCGGGGAGCTGTTTTTT	CASSQVLAKNTGELFF
-	-	TRBJ2-1	TRBV6-1	TGTGCCAGCACCCCGTACAATGAGCAGTTCTTC	CASTPYNEQFF
TRBD1	-	TRBJ1-2	TRBV25-1	TGTGCCAGCAGTGACAGGGGGAGCGACTATGGCTACACCTTC	CASSDRGSDYGYTF
TRBD1	-	TRBJ1-5	TRBV9	TGTGCCAGCAGCCGGAACAGGGGGAATCAGCCCCAGCATTTT	CASSRNRGNQPQHF
TRBD1	few	TRBJ2-1	TRBV2	TGTGCCAGCAGATGGGGGACAGGGCCTAATGAGCAGTTCTTC	CASRWGTGPNEQFF
-	-	TRBJ2-7	TRBV28	TGTGCCACTGAGGACCTCTTATCCTACGAGCAGTACTTC	CATEDLLSYEQYF
TRBD2	-	TRBJ2-1	TRBV4-3	TGCGCCAGCAGCCAAGATCGGTCGCGGGGGGGATACAATGAGCAGTTCTTC	CASSQDRSRGGYNEQFF
-	-	TRBJ1-2	TRBV14	TGTGCCAGCAGCCACGGTAGCTTTTATGGCTACACCTTC	CASSHGSFYGYTF